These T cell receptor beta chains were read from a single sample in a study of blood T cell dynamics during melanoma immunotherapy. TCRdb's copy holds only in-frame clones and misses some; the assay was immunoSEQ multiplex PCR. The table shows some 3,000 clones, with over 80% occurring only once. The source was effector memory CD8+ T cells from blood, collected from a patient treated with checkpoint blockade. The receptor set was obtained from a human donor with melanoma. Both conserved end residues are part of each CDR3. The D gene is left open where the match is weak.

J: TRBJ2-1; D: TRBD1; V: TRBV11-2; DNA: TGTGCCAGCAGCTTTCTCGCGTCGACAGGGGCGAATGAGCAGTTCTTC; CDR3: CASSFLASTGANEQFF
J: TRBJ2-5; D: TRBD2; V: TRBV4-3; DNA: TGCGCCAGCAGCCAAGATGGACTAGCAGGGGAGACCCAGTACTTC; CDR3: CASSQDGLAGETQYF
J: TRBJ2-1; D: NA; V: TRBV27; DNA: TGTGCCAGCACCACTCAAACAGGGTCCAATGAGCAGTTCTTC; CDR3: CASTTQTGSNEQFF
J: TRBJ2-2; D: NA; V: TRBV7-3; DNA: TGTGCCAGCAGCTCGACAGGTCCCGGGGAGCTGTTTTTT; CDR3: CASSSTGPGELFF
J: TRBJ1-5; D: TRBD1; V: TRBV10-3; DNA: TGTGCCATCAGCCCGGGACAGGGTGAACAGCCCCAGCATTTT; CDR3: CAISPGQGEQPQHF
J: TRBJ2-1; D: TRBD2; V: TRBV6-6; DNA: TGTGCCAGCTGGGGGAGGGACAATGAGCAGTTCTTC; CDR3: CASWGRDNEQFF
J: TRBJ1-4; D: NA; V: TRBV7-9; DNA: TGTGCCAGCAGCTTACAACAGGTCCCAACGGAAAAACTGTTTTTT; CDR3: CASSLQQVPTEKLFF
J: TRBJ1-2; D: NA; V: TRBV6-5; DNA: TGTGCCAGCACCTACGGGGAAGGCTACACCTTC; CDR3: CASTYGEGYTF
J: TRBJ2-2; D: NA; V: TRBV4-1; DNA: TGCGCCAGTATGTCCGCGGACAGGGAGCTGTTTTTT; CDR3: CASMSADRELFF
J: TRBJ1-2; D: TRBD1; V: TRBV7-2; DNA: TGTGCCAGCAGCTTTAGATCCGACAGGGGCGATGGCTACACCTTC; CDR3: CASSFRSDRGDGYTF
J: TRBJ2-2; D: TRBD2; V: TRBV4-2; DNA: TGTGCCAGCAGCCAAATAGCGGGAGGGCTCACCGGGGAGCTGTTTTTT; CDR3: CASSQIAGGLTGELFF
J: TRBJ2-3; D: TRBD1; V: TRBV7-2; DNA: TGTGCCAGCAGCTCCTACAGGGGCGATACGCAGTATTTT; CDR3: CASSSYRGDTQYF
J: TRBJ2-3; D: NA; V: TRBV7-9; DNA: TGTGCCAGCAGCTTACCAGGCGTAGGTCCAGATACGCAGTATTTT; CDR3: CASSLPGVGPDTQYF
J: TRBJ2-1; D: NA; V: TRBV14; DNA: TGTGCCAGCAGCCAGGGGCGGACCAACAATGAGCAGTTCTTC; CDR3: CASSQGRTNNEQFF
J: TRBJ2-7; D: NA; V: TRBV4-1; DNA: TGCGCCAGCAGCCAGATACAGGAGAACGAGCAGTACTTC; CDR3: CASSQIQENEQYF
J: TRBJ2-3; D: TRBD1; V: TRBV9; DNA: TGTGCCAGCAGCGTAGACTCAGGGGGCGCGGGAGATACGCAGTATTTT; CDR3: CASSVDSGGAGDTQYF
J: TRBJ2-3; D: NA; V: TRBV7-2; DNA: TGTGCCAGCAGCTTCTTTTTCGCCAGGGAGCAGTATTTT; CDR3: CASSFFFAREQYF